This TCR beta chain was obtained from a study of T cells after yellow fever vaccination. Study-level results: Re-detected after boosting: most primary clones, around 96% of CD4 and 75% to 90% of CD8.

TCRdb re-called the 5' RACE reads with MiXCR, one entry per CDR3 protein. This sample has 25,000 to 35,000 distinct CDR3 sequences, with approximately 4.7% found just once. Looked up from germline, CDR1 is ENHRY and CDR2 is SYGVKD. There are 14 residues in the CDR3. V was clipped by 2 bases and J by 4 bases; unmatched bases: 3. The table lists this clonotype with many counts. Its antigen is not identified. Sequencing was performed on CD8+ T cells sorted from PBMCs, taken 5 days after the yellow fever booster vaccination. The rearrangement joins TRBV10-3 to TRBJ2-5; 8 nucleotides match TRBD2. This TCR was recovered from a man between 25 and 39 years old who received the YFV17D yellow fever vaccine. The CDR3 sequence is CAISEALAGETQYF. Written as DNA, the CDR3 is TGTGCCATCAGTGAGGCGCTAGCGGGAGAGACCCAGTACTTC.